The 23 T cell receptor beta chains reported below all come from one sample, sequenced in a study of T-cell memory formation after mild COVID-19. TCRdb used MiXCR to reprocess the 5' RACE reads, holding one entry per CDR3 protein. This table has around 400,000 distinct CDR3 sequences, about 24% appearing once. Sequenced material: PBMCs or a T cell subset sorted from them (not recorded which). The receptor source for this set is an adult woman who had mild COVID-19 (a few samples of this study predate the infection). Cell type and time point are not known.

This clonotype was counted only a few times. CDR3 sequence: CASSLTDNPNTEAFF. The CDR3 region has the DNA TGTGCCAGCTCACTTACGGACAACCCAAACACTGAAGCTTTCTTT. The chain combines TRBV18 with TRBJ1-1; TRBD1 is a possible D gene (5 bases). V dropped 4 bases and J dropped 2 bases, with 14 bases sitting between them. This CDR3 comprises 15 residues. The V gene's germline CDR1 is KGHSH and CDR2 LQKENI.

The V gene is TRBV3-1, the J gene TRBJ2-4; 9 bases line up with TRBD2. The V gene end was trimmed by 1 base and the J gene end by 2 bases; junction bases not matched to a gene: 12. The CDR3 has 19 amino acids. Looked up from germline, CDR1 is LGHDT and CDR2 is YNNKEL (reference sequence). The CDR3 sequence: CASSQVVGTSIKPKNIQYF. The CDR3 region has the DNA TGTGCCAGCAGCCAAGTAGTAGGGACTAGCATAAAGCCCAAAAACATTCAGTACTTC. Full variable domain (remainder filled in from reference TRBV3-1 and TRBJ2-4): DTAVSQTPKYLVTQMGNDKSIKCEQNLGHDTMYWYKQDSKKFLKIMFSYNNKELIINETVPNRFSPKSPDKAHLNLHINSLELGDSAVYFCASSQVVGTSIKPKNIQYFGAGTRLSVL.

The chain recombines TRBV6-5 with TRBJ2-7, with 8 bases aligning to TRBD1. Germline values: CDR1 MNHEY, CDR2 SVGAGI. This CDR3 comprises 15 residues. J lost 3 bases, V lost 6 bases, and 10 bases had no gene match. This CDR3 reads CASSSSDRESYEQYF. DNA of the CDR3: TGTGCCAGCAGCTCCTCGGACAGGGAAAGCTACGAGCAGTACTTC.

This clonotype was seen more than once but under ten times. At one of its ends the junction is not consistent with the germline gene, which may arise from a read error. This rearrangement joins TRBV12-3 or TRBV12-4 to TRBJ1-5, with D possibly being TRBD1 (5 bases). The CDR3 covers 14 residues. The CDR3 reads CDSSFGTTNQPQHF. CDR3 in DNA: TGTGACAGCAGTTTCGGGACCACGAATCAGCCCCAGCATTTT.

The rearrangement uses TRBV4-2 and TRBJ2-3; 8 bases line up with TRBD1. Trimming took 4 bases from V and 0 from J; bases not matched to a gene: 6. The germline CDR1 and CDR2 sequences are LGHNA and YNFKEQ. This CDR3 has 16 amino acids. The CDR3 protein is CASSRLTGASTDTQYF. CDR3 DNA: TGTGCCAGCAGCCGATTGACAGGGGCTAGCACAGATACGCAGTATTTT.

Written as DNA, the CDR3 is TGTGCCACCTACTCCGGGACCGCCACAGATACGCAGTATTTT. Residues: CATYSGTATDTQYF. This chain joins TRBV24-1 and TRBJ2-3, with D perhaps matching TRBD1 or TRBD2 (5 bases each). The germline V and J ends were trimmed by 9 bases and 2 bases, with 14 bases remaining between them. Germline assignment: CDR1 KGHDR and CDR2 SFDVKD. CDR3 length equals 14 residues.

The chain employs TRBV29-1 and TRBJ1-3, with 9 nucleotides matching TRBD1. Per germline, CDR1 SQVTM and CDR2 ANQGSEA. The CDR3 spans 14 residues. V lost 3 bases and J lost 3; bases outside the gene matches: 3. In DNA, the CDR3 is TGCAGCGTTGAGACAGGGGGGTATGGAAACACCATATATTTT. It translates to CSVETGGYGNTIYF. The full variable domain, completed using reference TRBV29-1 and TRBJ1-3, is SAVISQKPSRDICQRGTSLTIQCQVDSQVTMMFWYRQQPGQSLTLIATANQGSEATYESGFVIDKFPISRPNLTFSTLTVSNMSPEDSSIYLCSVETGGYGNTIYFGEGSWLTVV.

This clonotype turned up a few times. This rearrangement joins TRBV11-1 to TRBJ2-7; 10 bases line up with TRBD2. V gave up 5 bases and J gave up 5 bases; unmatched junction bases: 6. The CDR3 extends over 14 amino acids. Germline lookup yields CDR1 SGHAT and CDR2 FQDESV (reference sequence). The CDR3 here is CASSLPSGSNEQYF. In nucleotides, the CDR3 is TGTGCCAGCAGCCTCCCTAGCGGGAGCAACGAGCAGTACTTC.

This sequence joins TRBV6-5 and TRBJ1-1; D is perhaps TRBD1 (5 bases). The CDR3 totals 11 residues. Germline V gene sequence: CDR1 MNHEY, CDR2 SVGAGI. V lost 6 bases to trimming and J lost 8 bases, with 10 bases between them. Here the CDR3 reads CASRLGLEAFF. The CDR3 DNA reads as TGTGCCAGCAGGTTGGGGCTCGAAGCTTTCTTT.

This clonotype was seen a few times. V usage is TRBV7-2 and J usage is TRBJ2-1; no firm D call. The V gene's germline CDR1 is SGHTA and CDR2 FQGNSA. Between the trimmed V and J ends, which lost 5 bases and 6 bases, there was a span of 8 bases. This CDR3 spans 12 amino acids. CDR3 DNA sequence: TGTGCCAGCAGCCCCAATACCAATGAGCAGTTCTTC. Protein: CASSPNTNEQFF.

This sequence joins TRBV23-1 and TRBJ2-2; maybe TRBD2 (6 bases). TRBV23-1 is an ORF for which the function is uncertain. This CDR3 has 14 amino acids. Trimming took off 0 bases at V and 7 bases at J, with 9 bases between the two ends. The CDR3 nucleotides are TGCGCCAGCAGTCAATCGGGAGGCGACGGGGAGCTGTTTTTT. It is translated as CASSQSGGDGELFF.

This clonotype was seen only a few times. V usage is TRBV14 and J usage is TRBJ2-5; TRBD1 is a possible D gene (6 bases). This CDR3 region has 15 residues. Germline CDR1 SGHDN, CDR2 FVKESK. V was pared by 1 base and J by 5 bases, with 14 bases between. CDR3 nucleotide sequence: TGTGCCAGCAGCCAAGCCGACAGGAGCTACGAGACCCAGTACTTC. Amino acid sequence: CASSQADRSYETQYF.

This chain joins TRBV6-5 and TRBJ2-5, with 7 bases that match TRBD2. The CDR3 consists of 15 residues. The J segment lost 5 bases and the V segment lost 0 bases, leaving 6 bases of the junction unmatched. Germline V gives CDR1 MNHEY, CDR2 SVGAGI. The CDR3 DNA is TGTGCCAGCAGTTACTCGGGGGGGATAGGGGAGACCCAGTACTTC. Its translation is CASSYSGGIGETQYF.

This clonotype was seen a few times. The chain carries TRBV6-6 and TRBJ2-1; 16 nucleotides match TRBD2. The V segment lost 0 bases and the J segment 6 bases; nucleotides outside the gene matches: 5. This CDR3 is built from 18 residues. The germline CDR1 and CDR2 sequences are MNHNY and SVGAGI (reference sequence). The chain's CDR3 is CASSYSIGTSGRVNEQFF. For the CDR3, the DNA is TGTGCCAGCAGTTACTCGATTGGGACTAGCGGGAGGGTCAATGAGCAGTTCTTC.

This rearrangement joins TRBV18 to TRBJ2-7; 12 nucleotides match TRBD2. CDR1 and CDR2 from the germline V gene are KGHSH and LQKENI. Trimming removed 5 bases from V and 1 base from J; junction bases left unmatched: 3. The CDR3 runs 15 residues. The CDR3 DNA reads as TGTGCCAGCTCAACCGGACTAGCGGGATCCTACGAGCAGTACTTC. Encoded protein: CASSTGLAGSYEQYF.

The chain joins TRBV27 to TRBJ2-7; a weak D match, TRBD1 (6 bases). Between the trimmed V and J ends, which lost 3 bases and 3 bases, there was a span of 15 bases. The CDR3 totals 15 residues. Looked up from germline, CDR1 is MNHEY and CDR2 is SMNVEV (reference sequence). The CDR3 sequence: CASSFHDRRNYEQYF. The CDR3 nucleotides are TGTGCCAGCAGTTTCCACGACAGGAGAAACTACGAGCAGTACTTC.

The chain joins TRBV24-1 to TRBJ2-7; no clear D gene. Trimming took 4 bases from V and 5 from J, leaving 5 bases between them. The germline CDR1 and CDR2 sequences are KGHDR and SFDVKD. The CDR3 sequence is 11 residues long. For the CDR3, the DNA is TGTGCCACCAGTGACTTGGACGAGCAGTACTTC. Its translation: CATSDLDEQYF.

The chain employs TRBV12-3 or TRBV12-4 and TRBJ1-1; 7 bases line up with TRBD1. The V and J ends lost 8 bases and 1 base, in that order; junction bases with no gene match: 4. This CDR3 has 13 amino acids. CDR3 bases: TGTGCCAGCCGGACAGGACAGAACACTGAAGCTTTCTTT. This gives the protein CASRTGQNTEAFF.

This sequence joins TRBV3-1 and TRBJ2-3; either TRBD1 or TRBD2 may fit D (5 bases each). Germline assignment: CDR1 LGHDT and CDR2 YNNKEL (reference sequence). V was trimmed by 4 bases and J by 4 bases, leaving 9 bases between them. This CDR3 spans 13 amino acids. CDR3: CASSRRGADTQYF. CDR3 DNA sequence: TGTGCCAGCAGCCGAAGAGGGGCAGATACGCAGTATTTT.

The V gene is TRBV7-9, the J gene TRBJ2-7, with 7 bases that match TRBD1. Germline assignment: CDR1 SEHNR and CDR2 FQNEAQ (reference sequence). Trimming removed 5 bases from V and 8 bases from J; junction bases left unmatched: 18. The CDR3 runs 16 residues. The CDR3 region is CASSQGDRLLTPQQYF. CDR3 bases: TGTGCCAGCAGCCAGGGGGACCGTCTGCTTACCCCTCAGCAGTACTTC.

This clonotype has a handful of counts. The chain combines TRBV29-1 with TRBJ2-2; 7 positions agree with TRBD1. The CDR3 runs to 13 residues. Germline lookup yields CDR1 SQVTM and CDR2 ANQGSEA. V lost 6 bases to trimming and J lost 3 bases; unmatched junction nucleotides: 4. CDR3 in amino acids: CSVSDRDTGELFF. Here the CDR3 DNA reads TGCAGCGTCTCAGACAGGGACACCGGGGAGCTGTTTTTT.

CDR3 nucleotide sequence: TGCGCCAGCAGCTCCCACAGGGCGATGTCCTACGAGCAGTACTTC. Translation gives CASSSHRAMSYEQYF. V and J are TRBV5-1 and TRBJ2-7; possible D gene TRBD1, 6 bases. The CDR3 extends over 15 amino acids. The germline V gene has CDR1 SGHRS and CDR2 YFSETQ. V was trimmed by 3 bases and J by 1 base, leaving 14 bases between them. The whole variable domain, remainder taken from reference TRBV5-1 and TRBJ2-7, is KAGVTQTPRYLIKTRGQQVTLSCSPISGHRSVSWYQQTPGQGLQFLFEYFSETQRNKGNFPGRFSGRQFSNSRSEMNVSTLELGDSALYLCASSSHRAMSYEQYFGPGTRLTVT.

This clonotype has just a few counts. For the CDR3, the DNA is TGTGCCAGCAGCTTACAACGAGGCGGGGGGGGAGAGACCCAGTACTTC. Encoded protein: CASSLQRGGGGETQYF. This chain uses TRBV7-9 with TRBJ2-5; the match to TRBD2 covers 9 bases. V trimming: 2 bases; J trimming: 4 bases; junction bases outside the gene matches: 8. The CDR3 is 16 amino acids. Looked up from germline, CDR1 is SEHNR and CDR2 is FQNEAQ (reference sequence).